The sequence of this T cell receptor beta chain was determined in a study of T cells in Graves' hyperthyroidism and ophthalmopathy. What was amplified from RNA transcripts were TCR beta CDR3 regions. HTBI primers were the set used in a first-round RT-PCR of the TCR CDR3. Via MiXCR, TCRdb re-called the multiplex PCR reads, giving one row per CDR3 protein. Found here are under 65,000 distinct CDR3 sequences, roughly half of them singletons; the top ten hold about 3.6%. This CDR3 spans 15 amino acids. Trimming stripped 7 bases from V and 2 bases from J, with 14 bases between. The V gene's germline CDR1 is KGHDR and CDR2 SFDVKD. Subjects with ophthalmopathy showed a Clinical Activity Score no lower than 3, a NOSPECS grade no lower than 4, and a duration shorter than 3 months. Uncontrolled infections, other autoimmune diseases, pregnancy or lactation led to exclusion of patients.

The gene calls are TRBV24-1 and TRBJ1-5; D gene unclear. The source is a woman aged 55-70 years with Graves' ophthalmopathy. Sequencing input: blood. This CDR3 reads CATSRGPYGNQPQHF. CDR3 in DNA: TGTGCCACCAGCCGCGGGCCTTATGGCAATCAGCCCCAGCATTTT.